This TCR beta chain was sequenced in a study of cytomegalovirus exposure and HLA in healthy donors (dated by TCRdb to 2016 to 2017). In the study overall: In an earlier analysis of roughly 500 of the donors, about 260 Gb of sequence data and 120 million or so unique TCR beta sequences from 150 million to 200 million T cells were reported. The study profiled the T cell repertoires of under 850 subjects by immunosequencing and related them to cytomegalovirus serostatus. Donor age, sex, ethnicity and CMV serostatus were compiled alongside the repertoire data. To predict cytomegalovirus infection status, the study brought together high-throughput TCR immunosequencing, statistical association of individual TCRs with disease status, and machine learning. To study patterns of TCR occurrence, a later analysis re-analyzed previously published TCR beta repertoires from around 700 donors and added high-resolution HLA genotyping. Among about 360 genotyped donors of the cohort, an average of around 240,000 unique TCR beta nucleotide sequences were sequenced per donor, 15% to 20% of them non-productive. Four to six DR-DQ haplotypes were handled as single units for association and clustering, since linkage in the cohort was strong. All discovery cohort repertoires had been generated using a single sequencing platform. The genetic ancestry cluster associated with self-reported Caucasian donors included over 80% of the roughly 400 genotyped donors. Typing coverage varied by locus: roughly 629-630 donors for A, B, C, DRB1 and DQB1; roughly 500 for DQA1; more than 600 for DPA1; some 470 for DPB1. The study aimed to test whether cataloging public T cell receptors could reveal signatures of past pathogen exposure. A separate validation cohort of 100 to 150 different subjects was used in addition to the roughly 670-subject first cohort. HLA typing included class I and class II loci at four-digit resolution. Approximately 300 gigabases of sequencing data and some 85 million unique TCR sequences were included in an early release covering 550 to 650 HLA-typed donors. The later analysis used no new phenotypic data to find candidate immune exposures, relying instead on TCR beta sequences and their occurrence across donors. An earlier analysis of 587 of the donors used high-throughput TCR beta sequencing to judge whether each TCR beta V gene segment behaved as functional or pseudogenic. A later genetic analysis used genome-wide SNP genotypes for about 65% of the roughly 670 donors, treating that subset as a discovery cohort. The research as a whole found: In the study, around 150 TCR beta chains were listed as associated with cytomegalovirus. According to a later analysis, TCR association rates differed among HLA loci, with DRB1 alleles showing the most associated TCRs and HLA-C alleles showing the fewest. In a later analysis, HLA-associated TCR beta chains were found to be more clonally expanded and to have lower generation probabilities than equally common non-associated chains. In vitro tests confirmed that a few of the cytomegalovirus-associated TCR beta chains recognize cytomegalovirus antigens. Seventeen rarely observed V segments, including chromosome 9 orphons, were excluded from the earlier analysis of just under 600 of the donors because counts were too low. Only TCR beta chains were sequenced in this cohort, and the absence of alpha or paired-chain data limited detectable features. Linkage disequilibrium might explain the correlated functional status among segregating V segments, but an unknown experimental factor could not be ruled out. According to a later analysis, parvovirus B19, influenza, CMV and Epstein-Barr virus appeared linked to several top co-occurrence clusters. When HLA alleles, especially DR and DQ, strongly co-occurred, attributing TCR associations to individual alleles was difficult. The classifier was reported to diagnose cytomegalovirus status with high specificity and sensitivity in both the original cohort and the validation cohort. In a later genetic analysis, fewer N-insertions in productive TCRs were reported among donors in an Asian-associated ancestry cluster than the roughly 700-donor mean. Roughly uniform sequencing depth across donors was assumed in presence/absence analyses, although this assumption may not hold. Across donors, most TCR sequences were observed very rarely, whereas some public TCRs were present in many individuals. In an earlier analysis of several hundred of the donors, most TCR beta V segments were observed in productive rearrangements about 87% or about 30% of the time, broadly matching IMGT annotations. Specific HLA alleles were associated with 15,000 to 20,000 TCR beta sequences at a false discovery rate of 0.05 in a later analysis. According to a later analysis, most CMV-associated TCR beta chains appeared to be HLA-restricted, and the HLA associations seemed to be driven largely by CMV exposure. Some IMGT-functional V segments, including TRBV6-2 and TRBV6-3, could not be told apart with the 87-base-pair reads, so those segments were excluded. V-gene and J-gene trimming of TCR beta chains was associated with a missense DCLRE1C variant in a later genetic analysis, and the association was replicated in an independent cohort. For the cohort, immune exposure information was limited to CMV serostatus. The authors suggested that the approach could potentially be extended to other disease states and immunological phenotypes. The sequencing pipeline was judged likely to have produced a cluster of highly shared sequence variants as a technical artifact. A further reported finding was that TCR beta sequences accurately predicted the HLA-A and HLA-B alleles for most subjects in the first cohort. HLA typing was unavailable for some donors at each locus, so association tests used only the typed subset.

From the cysteine through the phenylalanine, the CDR3 covers 14 amino acids. The only DNA kept is the CDR3, 42 bases in frame from the first base. For this chain, trimming is 3 bases at the V end and 1 base at the J end, and the number of junction bases without a gene match is 5. Taken from the germline V gene (reference sequence), the CDR1 and CDR2 loops are GTSNPN and SVGIG. The receptor library was made with the immunoSEQ multiplex PCR assay. The multiplex PCR relied on a mix of 60 forward primers for TCR Vbeta segments and 13 reverse primers for TCR Jbeta segments. Amplification of the CDR3 region of rearranged TCR beta genes was performed with a multiplex PCR assay on genomic DNA. Amplified TCR beta libraries were sequenced as 87-base-pair reads on the Illumina HiSeq System. Per the authors' processing: Across the 500 to 700 repertoires, a later analysis counted tens of millions of unique TCR beta chains, roughly 11 million of which were shared by at least two donors. Raw reads were error-corrected and collapsed into unique sequences by a nearest-neighbor algorithm in which closely related sequences were merged to remove PCR and sequencing errors. CDR3 sequences were aligned to IMGT reference sequences to assign V, D and J gene segments. For a sequence to be retained, a match of at least six nucleotides to both a V gene segment and a J gene segment was required. Rearrangements were called productive when the CDR3 lacked stop codons and stayed in frame with V and J; all others were non-productive. CDR3 was defined according to IMGT convention as the region running from the second conserved V-encoded cysteine to the conserved J-encoded phenylalanine. The earlier analysis of 500 to 600 of the donors excluded sequences that lacked an unambiguous match to a single V gene segment. In an earlier analysis of 587 of the donors, a V segment was called functional when productive rearrangements were above 56.7%, and segregating when the standard deviation between donors exceeded 5%. A statistical classification framework was built for diagnosing cytomegalovirus status from the catalog of TCR beta chain sequences. In a later analysis, TCR nucleotide sequences were compared against IMGT/GENE-DB human TR gene sequences so that V and J genes could be assigned. A later analysis assigned CDR3 sequences and most-parsimonious VDJ recombination scenarios with the TCRdist pipeline. In a later analysis, each TCR beta chain was defined by its CDR3 amino acid sequence together with its V-gene family, and reads lacking a unique V-gene family were excluded. To address suspected cross-contamination and a sequencing artifact, a later analysis removed over 500 highly shared, low-generation-probability nucleotide sequences. A later analysis calculated a clonal expansion index for each public chain from normalized within-repertoire ranks of inferred template counts. In a later analysis, generation probabilities were computed using a VDJ recombination model fitted to out-of-frame rearrangements, and the results were checked against IGoR. In a later analysis, hypergeometric tests were used to score TCR-TCR, TCR-HLA and TCR-CMV co-occurrence, with a repertoire-size bias correction applied to TCR pairs. A later analysis estimated false discovery rates by permuting HLA or CMV assignments 20 times. In a later analysis, co-occurring TCRs were grouped using DBSCAN, and TCRdist sequence similarity was added for clustering within HLA-allele-positive subsets. Co-occurrence clustering excluded repertoires with fewer than 30,000 or more than 120,000 public chains, plus five with anomalous nucleotide sharing. What TCRdb holds here is the immuneACCESS table cut down to in-frame rearrangements. Part of the clones is not present; checked against another copy, under half of the missing clones reflect an unresolved V gene, and the others are unexplained. Clone size and V and J calls were adopted from that table, with D and trimming inferred from the DNA. This sample lists about 88,000 clones; 69% were detected once. Of the sample, more than 2.5% falls within the top ten clones.

This clone came up a few times. Its antigen has not been determined. It has no much larger one-base neighbor in the sample; base qualities were not kept. The cohort was made up of 650 to 700 healthy bone marrow donors. Cohort members were all nominally healthy when sampled, although unrecorded immune exposures were likely present. The donor was CMV seronegative and belonged to the group of 352 seronegative cohort members. A peripheral blood sample was collected from each donor, and TCR beta sequencing was performed on peripheral blood mononuclear cells. The Qiagen DNeasy Blood Extraction Kit was used to extract genomic DNA from the blood cell samples.

The rearranged segments are TRBV30 and TRBJ2-5, and TRBD2 aligns with 7 junction nucleotides. This clonotype was obtained from a man in his forties or fifties in good health and CMV-seronegative. Input material: PBMCs. The DNA is TGTGCCTGGAGCGAAGCTAGCGGCCAAGAGACCCAGTACTTC. It translates as CAWSEASGQETQYF.